A single sample gave rise to the 2 T cell receptor beta chains below, sequenced in a study of human T cells and chemical hapten exposure. Time point of the sample: patch test 2, 6 weeks after DPC sensitization. Treatment denoted: therapeutic diphenylcyclopropenone sensitization with weekly scalp DPC. Each CDR3 protein is one row after TCRdb ran MiXCR on the RACE reads. The sample includes some 99,000 distinct CDR3 sequences, 9% to 9.5% seen only once; the top ten take over 3%. The sample in question was whole blood, obtained in connection with sensitization to the hapten diphenylcyclopropenone (DPC). The receptors here all came from a woman between 40 and 50 years old with alopecia areata. Some clones in this sample may be carry-over from other donors' samples.

As regards this clonotype: A much larger clone is a single base away; this may be a read error. V gene TRBV6-2 or TRBV6-3 combines with J gene TRBJ2-3, with TRBD2 matching over 11 bases. Germline V CDR1 and CDR2: MNHEY, SVGEGT. The V segment lost 0 bases and the J segment 1 base; nucleotides outside the gene matches: 6. CDR3 length: 18 amino acids. The CDR3 nucleotides are TGTGCCAGCAGTTACTCGACTACTAGCGGGGGTCGCACAGATACGCAGTATTTT. Translation: CASSYSTTSGGRTDTQYF.

A remark on this clonotype: The junction departs from germline at one end; a sequencing error may be responsible. The V gene is TRBV28, the J gene TRBJ2-7; 9 bases fit TRBD1. Germline lookup yields CDR1 MDHEN and CDR2 SYDVKM. CDR3 length equals 16 residues. The CDR3 DNA is TGTGCCGGCAGTCAACTGCCGGGACAGGGAGGGAACGAGCAGTACTTC. Residues: CAGSQLPGQGGNEQYF.